This T cell receptor beta chain was sequenced in a study of blood T cell repertoires in COVID-19. V lost 4 bases and J lost 1, with 7 bases in between. The CDR3 extends over 13 amino acids. Per germline, CDR1 SGHDN and CDR2 FVKESK. The protocol was immunoSEQ multiplex PCR, while the TCRdb copy is restricted to in-frame clones and leaves out a portion. The sample records under 350,000 clones, around 90% being singletons. The chain carries TRBV14 and TRBJ1-2; no reliable D call. This sequence originates from a man aged 55 to 70 who had recovered from COVID-19. The sample taken for sequencing was PBMCs or T cells enriched from blood (not recorded which). DNA for the CDR3: TGTGCCAGCAGCCCGTCCTATAACTATGGCTACACCTTC. It translates to CASSPSYNYGYTF.